This T cell receptor (beta chain) was recorded in a study of cytomegalovirus exposure and HLA in healthy donors. The V gene lost 0 bases and the J gene lost 5 bases, with 5 bases spanning the gap. From germline, CDR1 is SGHRS and CDR2 YFSETQ. The CDR3 spans 13 residues. The primer mix had 60 Vbeta and 13 Jbeta primers. In the original analysis: It was a later analysis that counted tens of millions of unique TCR beta chains, of which around 11 million were shared. Some clones are missing from TCRdb's copy, which holds only in-frame ones; the method was immunoSEQ multiplex PCR. The V and J calls and the clone size are those of that table, but D and trimming were determined from the DNA. The profile shows around 200,000 clones, 70% to 75% of them singletons. A note on this clone: Antigen specificity is unknown. Other nucleotide sequences in the sample specify the same CDR3.

Study-wide points: Presence/absence analyses supposed approximately even sequencing depth among donors. Being productive about 90% or about 30% of the time was typical of most TCR beta V segments in an earlier analysis.

The origin of this receptor is a man aged 25 to 40 in good health and CMV-seropositive. The chain is built from TRBV5-1 and TRBJ2-2; no firm D call. Sequencing was done on a sample of PBMCs. The CDR3 is CASSLGATGELFF. The DNA for the CDR3 is TGCGCCAGCAGCTTGGGGGCAACCGGGGAGCTGTTTTTT.